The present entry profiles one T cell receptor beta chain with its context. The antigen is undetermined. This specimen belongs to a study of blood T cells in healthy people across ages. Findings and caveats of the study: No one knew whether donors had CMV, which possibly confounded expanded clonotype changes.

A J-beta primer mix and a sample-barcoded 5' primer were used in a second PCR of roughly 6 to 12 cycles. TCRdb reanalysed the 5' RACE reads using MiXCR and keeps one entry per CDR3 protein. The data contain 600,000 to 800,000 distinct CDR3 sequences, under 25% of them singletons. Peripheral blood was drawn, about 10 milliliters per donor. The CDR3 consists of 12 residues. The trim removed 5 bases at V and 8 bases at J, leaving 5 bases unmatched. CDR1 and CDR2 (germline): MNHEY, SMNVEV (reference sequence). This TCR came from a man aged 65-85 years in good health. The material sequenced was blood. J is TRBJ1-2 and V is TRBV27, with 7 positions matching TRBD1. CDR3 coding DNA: TGTGCCAGCAGTCCGACAGGGAGCGGCTACACCTTC. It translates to CASSPTGSGYTF.